A single sample gave rise to the 21 T cell receptor beta chains below, sequenced in a study of T cell clonality in common variable immunodeficiency. The data were produced by immunoSEQ multiplex PCR, yet TCRdb's version contains in-frame clones alone and is incomplete. The data list about 37,000 clones, none observed once; 0.95% falls to the top ten. The sequenced material came from peripheral blood mononuclear cells. The receptors here all came from a person aged 18-69 years in good health.

This clone has at least ten counts. The CDR3 end is not reached by the read, which stops 3 residues before it; the germline J gene fills it in. The chain recombines TRBV7-6 with TRBJ2-1; TRBD1 might be the D (5 bases). Germline-derived CDR1 and CDR2 are SGHVS and FNYEAQ. Between the trimmed V and J ends, which lost 5 bases and 4 bases, there was a span of 18 bases. CDR3 length equals 16 residues. CDR3 residues: CASSHLQGDGYNEQFF. The sequenced CDR3 bases are TGTGCCAGCAGCCATCTTCAGGGTGATGGATACAATGAG.

In its sample, this clone was seen many times. The CDR3 end lies 3 residues beyond the end of the read and is filled in from the germline J gene. V gene TRBV9 combines with J gene TRBJ2-1, with D possibly matching TRBD1 (6 bases). The CDR3 covers 13 residues. Trimming removed 6 bases from V and 7 bases from J, with 14 bases in between. Germline CDR1 SGDLS, CDR2 YYNGEE. CDR3 DNA (partial): TGTGCCAGCAACGCAGGGGCGATAAATGAG. Protein sequence: CASNAGAINE. The complete CDR3 reads CASNAGAINEQFF.

This clone was counted at least ten times. The read ends 3 residues shy of where the CDR3 ends; the end is completed using the germline J gene. This chain joins TRBV5-4 and TRBJ1-1; D is undetermined. CDR1 is SGHNT, CDR2 YYREEE, per germline (reference sequence). V lost 1 base to trimming and J lost 5 bases, with 15 bases between them. This CDR3 is 15 amino acids long. The CDR3 spells CASSLWRLGGTEAFF. The part of the CDR3 DNA that was read is TGTGCCAGCAGCTTGTGGCGCCTCGGAGGGACTGAA.

This clone appeared many times. With the read ending 3 residues before the CDR3 end, the germline J gene is used to fill in that end. This rearrangement joins TRBV12-3 or TRBV12-4 to TRBJ2-1, with D unresolved. Trimming stripped 7 bases from V and 8 bases from J, with 15 bases between. The CDR3 runs 13 residues. CDR3 sequence: CASTRFGLDEQFF. Incomplete CDR3 DNA: TGTGCCAGCACCCGCTTCGGTCTGGATGAG.

This clone was recorded at least ten times. This chain's CDR3 is CASSLGGSQETQYF. The part of the CDR3 DNA that was read is TGTGCCAGCAGCTTAGGCGGGAGTCAAGAGACC. The chain combines TRBV5-4 with TRBJ2-5, with 7 positions matching TRBD2. From the germline J gene comes the end of the CDR3, since the read stops 3 residues before it. V dropped 2 bases and J dropped 2; count of bases not matched to a gene: 3. CDR3 size: 14 residues. Germline assignment: CDR1 SGHNT and CDR2 YYREEE (reference sequence).

This clone was seen many times. With the read ending 3 residues before the CDR3 end, the germline J gene is used to fill in that end. The J gene is TRBJ1-2, the V gene TRBV18; 9 nucleotides agree with TRBD1. Losses at the gene ends were 3 bases for V and 4 bases for J; bases not matched to a gene: 9. CDR3 length equals 16 residues. CDR1 and CDR2 (germline): KGHSH, LQKENI. Incomplete CDR3 DNA: TGTGCCAGCTCACCGGGACAGGGATGGGGGAGCTATGGC. Translating gives CASSPGQGWGSYG. The complete CDR3 reads CASSPGQGWGSYGYTF.

This clone was picked up many times. The CDR3 end lies 3 residues beyond the end of the read and is filled in from the germline J gene. The chain is built from TRBV20-1 and TRBJ2-3; a weak D match, TRBD2 (7 bases). This CDR3 has 14 amino acids. Trimming cost V 6 bases and J 5 bases, with 18 bases left between them. The germline CDR1 and CDR2 sequences are DFQATT and SNEGSKA (reference sequence). The CDR3 bases that were read are TGCAGTGCCCATCTGGGAGGGGGGGGAGATACG. Translated: CSAHLGGGGDT. The entire CDR3 protein is CSAHLGGGGDTQYF.

This clone was found many times. The read finishes 3 residues shy of the CDR3 end, and the germline J gene is used to complete it. This chain joins TRBV5-1 and TRBJ2-6; 14 bases match TRBD2. V trimming: 0 bases; J trimming: 0 bases; junction bases outside the gene matches: 8. The germline CDR1 and CDR2 sequences are SGHRS and YFSETQ. The CDR3 is 21 residues long. This chain's CDR3 is CASSLGTPGLAGGSGANVLTF. The CDR3 bases that were read are TGCGCCAGCAGCTTGGGCACCCCCGGACTAGCGGGAGGCTCTGGGGCCAACGTC.

This clone was seen many times. The read ends 3 residues shy of where the CDR3 ends; the end is completed using the germline J gene. The chain is built from TRBV5-1 and TRBJ1-4; D may be TRBD1 (6 bases). The CDR3 contains 16 residues. Looked up from germline, CDR1 is SGHRS and CDR2 is YFSETQ. V shed 1 base and J shed 0 bases, with 10 bases lying between them. The CDR3 loop reads CASSLRQAATNEKLFF. CDR3 bases read: TGCGCCAGCAGCTTGAGACAGGCTGCAACTAATGAAAAA.

This clone showed up many times. The sequenced fragment ends 3 residues before the CDR3 boundary, so the rest is inferred from the germline J gene. The gene calls are TRBV15 and TRBJ2-7; 8 bases match TRBD1. CDR1 and CDR2 from the germline V gene are LNHNV and YYDKDF (reference sequence). The CDR3 is 14 amino acids. Trimming took 1 base from V and 6 from J; bases not matched to a gene: 5. The CDR3: CATSRGQGTSEQYF. The covered CDR3 bases are TGTGCCACCAGCAGAGGACAGGGGACCTCCGAG.

This clone was picked up many times. Read sequence stops 3 residues before the CDR3 end, and the germline J gene provides the missing end. The rearrangement joins TRBV14 to TRBJ1-2; tentatively, D is TRBD1 (6 bases). Germline loops: CDR1 SGHDN, CDR2 FVKESK. Trimming shortened V by 1 base and J by 4 bases, and 7 bases separated the two germline ends. There are 13 residues in the CDR3. The CDR3 loop reads CASSQGTAYGYTF. The sequenced part of the CDR3 DNA is TGTGCCAGCAGCCAAGGGACAGCCTATGGC.

This clone was counted many times. The sequence runs out 3 residues before the end of the CDR3; the remainder is reconstructed from the germline J gene. The chain carries TRBV19 and TRBJ2-3, with D unresolved. This CDR3 has 15 residues. Germline loops: CDR1 LNHDA, CDR2 SQIVND (reference sequence). V lost 3 bases and J 1 base, leaving 11 bases between the germline ends. CDR3 protein: CASSMAVVRTDTQYF. The CDR3 DNA, read in part, is TGTGCCAGTAGTATGGCAGTTGTTCGCACAGATACG.

In its sample, this clone was seen many times. The read is 3 residues too short to cover the CDR3 end, so that end is filled in from the germline J gene. The V call is TRBV18, the J call TRBJ2-7; D not certain. V lost 3 bases, J lost 6 bases, and 12 bases lay in between. The germline CDR1 and CDR2 sequences are KGHSH and LQKENI. The length of the CDR3 is 13 residues. CDR3 in amino acids: CASSPDILLEQYF. Partial CDR3 DNA: TGTGCCAGCTCACCCGACATCCTTCTCGAG.

This clone occurred many times. Coverage ceases 3 residues before the CDR3 finishes, and the germline J gene fills in the end. V is TRBV20-1 and J is TRBJ2-5; 9 nucleotides match TRBD2. The CDR3 is 15 amino acids. In germline, CDR1 is DFQATT, CDR2 SNEGSKA (reference sequence). V shed 0 bases and J 5 bases; nucleotides not matched to a gene: 7. The covered CDR3 bases are TGCAGTGCTAGAGATAGCGGGGGAGGGCTGGAGACC. Amino acid sequence: CSARDSGGGLET. In full, the CDR3 reads CSARDSGGGLETQYF.

About this clone itself: Compared with germline, one end of the junction differs, possibly owing to a read error. The CDR3 is cut off 3 residues early in the read; its end comes from the germline J gene. J is TRBJ2-7 and V is TRBV7-9, with TRBD1 matching 7 bases. CDR1 and CDR2 (germline): SEHNR, FQNEAQ (reference sequence). The CDR3 runs to 12 residues. The sequenced CDR3 bases are TGTTCCAGCAGTACAGGGGCCTACGAG. Translation gives CSSSTGAYE. The full-length CDR3 reads as CSSSTGAYEQYF.

This clone has just a few counts. The read ends 3 residues before the CDR3 terminus; that terminus is restored from the germline J gene. The V and J genes are TRBV10-2 and TRBJ2-7; D gene unclear. Germline assignment: CDR1 WSHSY and CDR2 SAAADI. Trimming pared 3 bases from V and 2 bases from J, leaving 5 bases between. The CDR3 is 12 residues long. CDR3 bases read: TGCGCCAGCAGTGACAGTACCTACGAG. Protein sequence: CASSDSTYE. The entire CDR3 reads CASSDSTYEQYF.

The sample holds many counts of this clone. Read sequence stops 3 residues before the CDR3 end, and the germline J gene provides the missing end. This sequence joins TRBV10-3 and TRBJ2-3; TRBD1 matches 10 bases. From germline, CDR1 is ENHRY and CDR2 SYGVKD. Trimming took 10 bases from V and 4 from J; bases not matched to a gene: 5. CDR3 length equals 13 residues. CDR3 DNA, as far as it was read: TGTGCCACCAGACAGGGGGCTGCAGATACG. It is translated as CATRQGAADT. The entire CDR3 protein is CATRQGAADTQYF.

This clone has a count of ten or more. This CDR3 is also generated by other DNA sequences in the sample. CDR3 protein: CATRNAPYSGGRYYGYTF. The sequenced part of the CDR3 DNA is TGTGCCACCCGGAACGCCCCATATTCAGGGGGGCGATACTATGGC. V gene TRBV15 combines with J gene TRBJ1-2, with 7 bases lining up with TRBD1. Sequencing ends 3 residues short of the CDR3 end; the germline J gene provides the rest. The CDR3 totals 18 residues. In germline, CDR1 is LNHNV, CDR2 YYDKDF (reference sequence). The V and J ends lost 8 bases and 3 bases, in that order; junction bases with no gene match: 21.

At least ten counts were recorded for this clone. Relative to the germline gene, one junction end is altered; a read error may explain this. Read sequence stops 3 residues before the CDR3 end, and the germline J gene provides the missing end. The chain uses TRBV5-1 and TRBJ2-1; possibly TRBD2 for D (5 bases). CDR3 length equals 14 residues. Germline V CDR1 and CDR2: SGHRS, YFSETQ. CDR3 loop: CATSLAGVVDEQFF. Partial CDR3 DNA: TGCGCCACCAGCCTCGCGGGCGTGGTCGATGAG.

This clone was detected ten times or more. The CDR3 is cut off 3 residues early in the read; its end comes from the germline J gene. The V gene is TRBV12-3 or TRBV12-4, the J gene TRBJ2-5, with 9 bases identical to TRBD1. The trim removed 0 bases at V and 5 bases at J, leaving 7 bases unmatched. The CDR3 is 16 residues long. The CDR3: CASSLARGTGLETQYF. The sequenced part of the CDR3 DNA is TGTGCCAGCAGTTTAGCGCGGGGGACAGGGCTGGAGACC.

This clone was counted ten times or more. The sequenced fragment ends 3 residues before the CDR3 boundary, so the rest is inferred from the germline J gene. J is TRBJ2-5 and V is TRBV20-1; D ambiguous. Germline CDR1 reads DFQATT; CDR2 reads SNEGSKA (reference sequence). The CDR3 runs to 14 residues. Trimming removed 0 bases at V and 3 bases at J, with 11 bases between. CDR3 DNA (partial): TGCAGTGCTAGAGATTTTCGACGGGAAGAGACC. Protein sequence: CSARDFRREET. The CDR3 as a whole reads CSARDFRREETQYF.